The next 12 T cell receptor beta chains were all read from a single sample in a study of shared clonotypes between healthy human individuals. TCRdb keeps only in-frame clones here, not all; method: immunoSEQ multiplex PCR. The sample shows millions of clones, just over 90% of them seen only once. What was sequenced was naive CD4+ T cells sorted from blood. The subset denotes: CD45RA+ positively selected. Receptor source: a man aged 18 to 29 in good health.

The chain combines TRBV5-1 with TRBJ2-7, with D maybe TRBD2 (6 bases). Germline V CDR1 and CDR2: SGHRS, YFSETQ. This CDR3 is 14 amino acids long. V was pared by 4 bases and J by 2 bases, with 13 bases between. The CDR3, as DNA: TGCGCCAGCAGCCACGGGACTGCTCCCTACGAGCAGTACTTC. Its protein product is CASSHGTAPYEQYF.

As regards this clone: Other nucleotide sequences from this sample produce the same CDR3. The DNA for the CDR3 is TGTGCCAGCAGCGTAGCCCCAACAACAGATACGCAGTATTTT. Its protein product is CASSVAPTTDTQYF. V usage is TRBV9 and J usage is TRBJ2-3; D remains ambiguous. This CDR3 has 14 residues. Germline V gives CDR1 SGDLS, CDR2 YYNGEE. V was cut by 0 bases and J by 3 bases, with 8 bases left in between.

Note on this clone: Other DNA sequences in this specimen translate into the identical CDR3. The V and J genes are TRBV27 and TRBJ2-7, with TRBD1 matching over 8 bases. Germline CDR1 is MNHEY and CDR2 is SMNVEV (reference sequence). The CDR3 totals 13 residues. With V trimmed by 6 bases and J by 2 bases, 3 bases remained unmatched. The CDR3, as DNA: TGTGCCAGCAGCGGACAGGGTCCCTACGAGCAGTACTTC. Its translation: CASSGQGPYEQYF.

This chain uses TRBV2 with TRBJ2-1; 12 nucleotides agree with TRBD2. Germline V gene sequence: CDR1 SNHLY, CDR2 FYNNEI. The V gene end was trimmed by 5 bases and the J gene end by 10 bases; junction bases not matched to a gene: 18. CDR3 length equals 18 residues. Here the CDR3 reads CASSPHFSSGGAAGEQFF. CDR3 coding DNA: TGTGCCAGCAGTCCTCACTTTTCTAGCGGGGGGGCCGCCGGCGAGCAGTTCTTC.

Here the CDR3 DNA reads TGCGCCAGCAGCCTTATCCCAGAGGGCCATCAGCCCCAGCATTTT. This codes for CASSLIPEGHQPQHF. The chain carries TRBV5-1 and TRBJ1-5; D uncertain. The CDR3 has 15 amino acids. Germline CDR1 reads SGHRS; CDR2 reads YFSETQ. Trimming shortened V by 4 bases and J by 5 bases, and 16 bases separated the two germline ends. The full variable domain, with the rest looked up from reference TRBV5-1 and TRBJ1-5, is KAGVTQTPRYLIKTRGQQVTLSCSPISGHRSVSWYQQTPGQGLQFLFEYFSETQRNKGNFPGRFSGRQFSNSRSEMNVSTLELGDSALYLCASSLIPEGHQPQHFGDGTRLSIL.

This chain joins TRBV19 and TRBJ1-6; a possible D gene is TRBD1 (5 bases). This CDR3 is built from 15 residues. CDR1 is LNHDA and CDR2 is SQIVND in the germline V gene (reference sequence). V shed 4 bases and J shed 7 bases, with 14 bases lying between them. CDR3 sequence: CASSTPGTGNSPLHF. The CDR3, as DNA: TGTGCCAGTAGTACCCCCGGGACGGGGAATTCACCCCTCCACTTT.

This chain links TRBV10-1 with TRBJ2-5; D is perhaps TRBD2 (6 bases). From germline, CDR1 is WNHNN and CDR2 SYGVQD (reference sequence). With 0 bases removed from V and 5 bases from J, the gap between germline ends came to 13 bases. The CDR3 runs to 15 residues. The CDR3, as DNA: TGCGCCAGCAGTGAGTCGATCGGAGGGCGGGAGACCCAGTACTTC. Its translation is CASSESIGGRETQYF.

This chain joins TRBV28 and TRBJ1-2; D is unresolved. Trimming removed 8 bases from V and 4 bases from J, with 17 bases in between. CDR1 and CDR2 (germline): MDHEN, SYDVKM. The length of the CDR3 is 14 residues. In nucleotides, the CDR3 is TGTGCCAGCGCACCGGGGAATCGGGTCTATGGCTACACCTTC. Translating it yields CASAPGNRVYGYTF.

This clone was observed once. The chain combines TRBV28 with TRBJ2-2; D unresolved. The CDR3 loop spans 14 amino acids. Germline loops: CDR1 MDHEN, CDR2 SYDVKM. V was clipped by 7 bases and J by 4 bases, with 13 bases between them. DNA of the CDR3: TGTGCCAGCACCCTCTGGGCTGGCACCGGGGAGCTGTTTTTT. This gives the protein CASTLWAGTGELFF.

The rearrangement joins TRBV14 to TRBJ1-6; D unresolved. The germline V gene encodes CDR1 SGHDN and CDR2 FVKESK. V was cut by 0 bases and J by 8 bases, with 17 bases left in between. The CDR3 runs 17 residues. The CDR3 nucleotides are TGTGCCAGCAGCCAAGATTCTGGCGGCCGGCGTTATTCACCCCTCCACTTT. Amino acid sequence: CASSQDSGGRRYSPLHF.

This clone was found once. The CDR3 sequence: CASSYSSGTGSNEQFF. The CDR3 DNA follows: TGTGCCAGCAGTTACTCGAGTGGGACAGGGTCCAATGAGCAGTTCTTC. The J gene is TRBJ2-1, the V gene TRBV6-5, with 9 bases identical to TRBD1. The CDR3 sequence is 16 residues long. The ends lost 0 bases at V and 6 bases at J; junction bases unmatched: 6. Germline lookup yields CDR1 MNHEY and CDR2 SVGAGI.

This clone is a singleton in its sample. Other DNA sequences from this sample encode an identical CDR3 as well. This sequence joins TRBV10-3 and TRBJ1-5; 9 bases are a match to TRBD1. The V gene's germline CDR1 is ENHRY and CDR2 SYGVKD. The CDR3 is made up of 15 amino acids. V dropped 4 bases and J dropped 2; count of bases not matched to a gene: 3. This chain's CDR3 is CAISGGQGGNQPQHF. The CDR3 nucleotides are TGTGCCATCAGTGGGGGACAGGGAGGCAATCAGCCCCAGCATTTT.